The clone carrying this T cell receptor (beta chain) showed up just once. These data are taken from a study of B cell selection in AIRE deficiency. Trimming stripped 0 bases from V and 9 bases from J, with 14 bases between. The CDR3 has 14 amino acids. Germline CDR1 and CDR2: LGHNA and YSLEER. Sorting defined conventional CD4 T cells as CD4+CD127+. Generated by immunoSEQ multiplex PCR, the TCRdb table keeps only in-frame clones and is missing some. The sample lists tens of thousands of clones, 96% occurring once. Specimen: CD4+CD127+ conventional T cells sorted from PBMCs. This TCR was recovered from a human donor in good health. The chain employs TRBV4-3 and TRBJ1-1, with D maybe TRBD1 (6 bases). CDR3 residues: CASSQDLGGLKAFF. CDR3 in DNA: TGCGCCAGCAGCCAAGATTTAGGGGGGCTTAAAGCTTTCTTT.